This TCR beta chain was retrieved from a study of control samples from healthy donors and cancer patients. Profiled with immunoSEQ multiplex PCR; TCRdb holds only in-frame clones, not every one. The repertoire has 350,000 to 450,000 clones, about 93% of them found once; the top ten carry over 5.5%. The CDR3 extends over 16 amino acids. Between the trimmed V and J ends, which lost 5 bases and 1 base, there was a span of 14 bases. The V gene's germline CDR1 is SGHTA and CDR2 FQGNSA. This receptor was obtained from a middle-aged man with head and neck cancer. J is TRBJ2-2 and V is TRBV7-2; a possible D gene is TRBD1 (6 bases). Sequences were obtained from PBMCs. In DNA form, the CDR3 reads TGTGCCAGCAGCCGGCGGACAGTCTTGAACACCGGGGAGCTGTTTTTT. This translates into CASSRRTVLNTGELFF.